A selection of T cell receptor beta chains follows, all from one sample in a study of T cell responses to AZD1222 COVID-19 vaccine. Only in-frame clones appear in the TCRdb table, and some are missing; sequencing was by immunoSEQ multiplex PCR. The repertoire holds more than 95,000 clones, 70% to 90% seen once, with about 1.4% in the top ten. The sample was peripheral blood, taken on day 0 of AZD1222 vaccination. These receptors all stem from an adult in good health. CDR3s include the opening cysteine and the closing phenylalanine or tryptophan. Fields, in order: CDR3 protein, CDR3 DNA, clone size, V gene, J gene, D gene. A D gene is named only where the DNA matches it firmly. Some rows mark clone size as missing; the rest say once, few, many or name a class of expanded clone.

cdr3_aa: CASSQDNEKLFF; cdr3_nt: TGTGCCAGCAGCCAAGATAATGAAAAACTGTTTTTT; clone_size: once; v_call: TRBV3-1/TRBV3-2; j_call: TRBJ1-4; d_call: .
cdr3_aa: CASTNYQAGGEQFF; cdr3_nt: TGTGCCAGCACCAACTACCAAGCGGGAGGTGAGCAGTTCTTC; clone_size: .; v_call: TRBV7-3; j_call: TRBJ2-1; d_call: TRBD2
cdr3_aa: CASSQFLTGTNSDEQYF; cdr3_nt: TGCGCCAGCAGCCAATTTCTCACCGGGACCAACAGCGACGAGCAGTACTTC; clone_size: .; v_call: TRBV4-1; j_call: TRBJ2-7; d_call: .
cdr3_aa: CASSLDRTGNEQYF; cdr3_nt: TGTGCCAGCAGCTTAGACCGGACAGGGAACGAGCAGTACTTC; clone_size: .; v_call: TRBV7-8; j_call: TRBJ2-7; d_call: TRBD1
cdr3_aa: CASSTRTGRGTDTQYF; cdr3_nt: TGTGCCAGCAGCACTAGGACCGGGAGGGGCACAGATACGCAGTATTTT; clone_size: .; v_call: TRBV11-3; j_call: TRBJ2-3; d_call: TRBD2
cdr3_aa: CSVGRGVNTEAFF; cdr3_nt: TGCAGCGTTGGAAGGGGAGTTAACACTGAAGCTTTCTTT; clone_size: .; v_call: TRBV29-1; j_call: TRBJ1-1; d_call: .
cdr3_aa: CASSVDGTQSTEAFF; cdr3_nt: TGTGCCAGCAGCGTAGACGGCACCCAGAGCACTGAAGCTTTCTTT; clone_size: .; v_call: TRBV9; j_call: TRBJ1-1; d_call: .
cdr3_aa: CASSKGRQGAQETQYF; cdr3_nt: TGTGCCAGCAGCAAAGGGAGGCAGGGGGCTCAAGAGACCCAGTACTTC; clone_size: .; v_call: TRBV7-9; j_call: TRBJ2-5; d_call: TRBD1
cdr3_aa: CASLTGSSLNTEAFF; cdr3_nt: TGTGCCAGCCTCACTGGTTCAAGCTTGAACACTGAAGCTTTCTTT; clone_size: .; v_call: TRBV28; j_call: TRBJ1-1; d_call: .
cdr3_aa: CATSRGHQPQHF; cdr3_nt: TGTGCCACCTCCCGGGGTCATCAGCCCCAGCATTTT; clone_size: .; v_call: TRBV24-1; j_call: TRBJ1-5; d_call: .
cdr3_aa: CASSWGQDSYNEQFF; cdr3_nt: TGTGCCAGCAGCTGGGGACAGGACTCCTACAATGAGCAGTTCTTC; clone_size: .; v_call: TRBV7-7; j_call: TRBJ2-1; d_call: TRBD1
cdr3_aa: CAIRSSTGYTGELFF; cdr3_nt: TGTGCCATCAGGTCCTCGACAGGGTACACCGGGGAGCTGTTTTTT; clone_size: .; v_call: TRBV10-3; j_call: TRBJ2-2; d_call: TRBD1
cdr3_aa: CATSRVGTSYNEQFF; cdr3_nt: TGTGCCACCAGCAGAGTTGGGACCTCCTACAATGAGCAGTTCTTC; clone_size: .; v_call: TRBV15; j_call: TRBJ2-1; d_call: .
cdr3_aa: CASSQVGDSTDTQYF; cdr3_nt: TGTGCCAGCAGCCAGGTGGGAGATAGCACAGATACGCAGTATTTT; clone_size: .; v_call: TRBV3-1/TRBV3-2; j_call: TRBJ2-3; d_call: .
cdr3_aa: CASSAGQGRGYTF; cdr3_nt: TGTGCCAGCAGTGCGGGACAGGGTCGCGGCTACACCTTC; clone_size: .; v_call: TRBV6-6; j_call: TRBJ1-2; d_call: TRBD1
cdr3_aa: CASSFRTGGNTEAFF; cdr3_nt: TGTGCCAGCAGCTTCAGGACAGGGGGGAACACTGAAGCTTTCTTT; clone_size: .; v_call: TRBV5-4; j_call: TRBJ1-1; d_call: TRBD1
cdr3_aa: CATSDRSGNYGYTF; cdr3_nt: TGTGCCACCAGTGATAGGTCGGGTAACTATGGCTACACCTTC; clone_size: .; v_call: TRBV24-1; j_call: TRBJ1-2; d_call: .
cdr3_aa: CATSDSTGVGEKLFF; cdr3_nt: TGTGCCACCAGTGATTCTACAGGGGTCGGTGAAAAACTGTTTTTT; clone_size: once; v_call: TRBV24-1; j_call: TRBJ1-4; d_call: TRBD1
cdr3_aa: CASSPKTGAETDTQYF; cdr3_nt: TGTGCCAGCAGCCCAAAGACAGGGGCCGAAACAGATACGCAGTATTTT; clone_size: .; v_call: TRBV7-8; j_call: TRBJ2-3; d_call: TRBD1
cdr3_aa: CASSSRTEIYEQYF; cdr3_nt: TGTGCCAGCAGTTCCAGGACAGAGATCTACGAGCAGTACTTC; clone_size: .; v_call: TRBV28; j_call: TRBJ2-7; d_call: .
cdr3_aa: CSVCGESATNEKLFF; cdr3_nt: TGCAGCGTTTGTGGCGAAAGTGCAACTAATGAAAAACTGTTTTTT; clone_size: .; v_call: TRBV29-1; j_call: TRBJ1-4; d_call: .
cdr3_aa: CASGSSGLRQYF; cdr3_nt: TGTGCCAGCGGTTCCAGCGGTCTAAGGCAGTACTTC; clone_size: .; v_call: TRBV27; j_call: TRBJ2-7; d_call: .
cdr3_aa: CAISEPREVNTEAFF; cdr3_nt: TGTGCCATCAGTGAGCCCCGAGAGGTGAACACTGAAGCTTTCTTT; clone_size: .; v_call: TRBV10-3; j_call: TRBJ1-1; d_call: .
cdr3_aa: CAISEWVDYMRWGTEAFF; cdr3_nt: TGTGCCATCAGTGAGTGGGTGGATTATATGCGATGGGGAACTGAAGCTTTCTTT; clone_size: .; v_call: TRBV10-3; j_call: TRBJ1-1; d_call: .
cdr3_aa: CASSQEIQVGELFF; cdr3_nt: TGCGCCAGCAGCCAAGAGATCCAGGTCGGGGAGCTGTTTTTT; clone_size: .; v_call: TRBV4-1; j_call: TRBJ2-2; d_call: .
cdr3_aa: CASSMAQGGSPLHF; cdr3_nt: TGTGCCAGCAGTATGGCACAGGGTGGGTCACCCCTCCACTTT; clone_size: .; v_call: TRBV27; j_call: TRBJ1-6; d_call: .
cdr3_aa: CASSVQVQGEYGYTF; cdr3_nt: TGTGCCAGTAGTGTTCAAGTACAGGGGGAGTACGGCTACACCTTC; clone_size: .; v_call: TRBV19; j_call: TRBJ1-2; d_call: TRBD1